The next 18 T cell receptor beta chains were all read from a single sample in a study of Graves' ophthalmopathy and Graves' hyperthyroidism (dated by TCRdb to between 2018 and 2020). Sequenced using an Illumina HiSeq 2000. For repertoire sequencing, TCR beta CDR3 regions were amplified from RNA transcripts. The first round of RT-PCR was done with HTBI primers and the Qiagen OneStep RT-PCR kit, and was followed by a second round of multiplex PCR, then size selection and purification. In-frame beta chains were kept once TCRdb had trimmed the public reads at Q25 with fastp and called clones with MiXCR. Each record represents a unique CDR3 protein, reported with the most common genes and DNA among its rows. Recorded for this sample are 600,000 to 950,000 distinct CDR3 sequences; 40% of them occurred a single time. Of the sample, 44% is held by the ten largest clones. The sequencing sample was made of peripheral blood. The receptors come from an adult man with Graves' ophthalmopathy.

As concerns this clonotype: Its ends do not fully match the called genes, so a read error is possible. The chain joins TRBV10-3 to TRBJ2-5; 7 bases match TRBD1. From germline, CDR1 is ENHRY and CDR2 SYGVKD. The length of the CDR3 is 14 residues. The chain's CDR3 is CATSEPGQQEAQYF. The DNA of the CDR3 is TGTGCCACCAGTGAGCCGGGACAGCAAGAGGCCCAGTACTTC.

This chain uses TRBV19 with TRBJ2-2; TRBD1 aligns across 7 bases. Per the germline V gene, CDR1 is LNHDA and CDR2 is SQIVND (reference sequence). The J segment lost 1 base and the V segment lost 6 bases, leaving 5 bases of the junction unmatched. This CDR3 region has 15 residues. The CDR3 DNA is TGTGCCAGTAGCCAACAGGGGCGGAACACCGGGGAGCTGTTTTTT. This sequence encodes CASSQQGRNTGELFF.

The chain carries TRBV19 and TRBJ1-5, with D possibly being TRBD1 (5 bases). The CDR3 is 14 residues long. Trimming removed 0 bases from V and 6 bases from J, with 9 bases in between. CDR1 is LNHDA and CDR2 is SQIVND in the germline V gene (reference sequence). CDR3 sequence: CASSIEQGGQPQHF. CDR3 in DNA: TGTGCCAGTAGTATAGAGCAGGGCGGTCAGCCCCAGCATTTT.

This clonotype occurred a few times. The chain links TRBV7-9 to TRBJ2-7; D may be TRBD1 or TRBD2 (5 bases each). Trimming left V 2 bases short and J 5 bases short, with 10 bases between. Germline V gene lookup returns CDR1 SEHNR and CDR2 FQNEAQ (reference sequence). The CDR3 is 13 residues long. This chain's CDR3 is CASSLWGNDEQYF. The CDR3 region has the DNA TGTGCCAGCAGCTTATGGGGGAACGACGAGCAGTACTTC.

There are many counts of this clonotype. This rearrangement joins TRBV7-6 to TRBJ2-5, with D possibly matching TRBD2 (6 bases). The CDR3 is made up of 14 amino acids. From germline, CDR1 is SGHVS and CDR2 FNYEAQ. The V and J ends lost 3 bases and 5 bases respectively, with 13 bases between them. CDR3 residues: CASSFGGDAETQYF. CDR3 sequence (DNA): TGTGCCAGCAGCTTTGGCGGGGACGCGGAGACCCAGTACTTC.

The genes are TRBV25-1 and TRBJ1-2; weak D call: TRBD1 (5 bases). The CDR3 covers 14 residues. Germline CDR1 is MGHDK and CDR2 is SYGVNS. V lost 5 bases to trimming and J lost 8 bases, with 18 bases between them. CDR3 nucleotide sequence: TGTGCCAGCAGTTCGCACAGGATTAGGGGCGGCTACACCTTC. Encoded protein: CASSSHRIRGGYTF.

This chain links TRBV12-3 or TRBV12-4 with TRBJ2-6, with D tentatively TRBD2 (5 bases). Trimming pared 3 bases from V and 0 bases from J, leaving 15 bases between. The CDR3 has 18 residues. CDR3 coding DNA: TGTGCCAGCAGTTTTGGCCCGGGGTTTACCTCTGGGGCCAACGTCCTGACTTTC. It codes for CASSFGPGFTSGANVLTF.

This clonotype was counted ten times or more. The CDR3 DNA reads as TGTGCCAGCAGCTTAAGTGCCCCCACTGGGGCCAACGTCCTGACTTTC. Translation gives CASSLSAPTGANVLTF. The chain has TRBV7-9 and TRBJ2-6, with D unclear. The CDR3 length is 16 residues. The V and J ends lost 2 bases and 2 bases respectively, with 10 bases between them. In germline, CDR1 is SEHNR, CDR2 FQNEAQ (reference sequence). The variable domain in full, completed from reference TRBV7-9 and TRBJ2-6, reads DTGVSQNPRHKITKRGQNVTFRCDPISEHNRLYWYRQTLGQGPEFLTYFQNEAQLEKSRLLSDRFSAERPKGSFSTLEIQRTEQGDSAMYLCASSLSAPTGANVLTFGAGSRLTVL.

Points on this clonotype: An end of the junction differs from the germline gene, which may be a read error. The chain uses TRBV7-9 and TRBJ1-6; D is uncertain. The CDR3 contains 13 residues. Germline CDR1 and CDR2: SEHNR and FQNEAQ (reference sequence). The CDR3 region is CASSRAANSPVHF. CDR3 in DNA: TGTGCCAGCAGCCGCGCCGCCAATTCACCCGTCCACTTT.

This clonotype was recorded only once. Compared with germline, one end of the junction differs, possibly owing to a read error. J is TRBJ2-2 and V is TRBV7-6, with a weak D call TRBD2 (6 bases). This CDR3 region has 13 residues. Germline V gene sequence: CDR1 SGHVS, CDR2 FNYEAQ. CDR3 sequence: CASSRSGAGELFF. The CDR3 DNA reads TGTGCTAGCAGCCGATCGGGGGCCGGGGAGCTGTTTTTT.

Turning to this clonotype: Mismatch with germline at one junction end may stem from a read error. J is TRBJ2-2 and V is TRBV29-1, with a weak D call TRBD1 (5 bases). The CDR3 consists of 10 residues. Germline loops: CDR1 SQVTM, CDR2 ANQGSEA. CDR3 residues: CSVVSGALFF. The CDR3 nucleotides read TGCAGCGTTGTGTCTGGGGCGCTGTTTTTT.

This chain links TRBV24-1 with TRBJ1-5, with D possibly matching TRBD1 (5 bases). V was trimmed by 7 bases and J by 7 bases, leaving 19 bases between them. Germline CDR1 and CDR2: KGHDR and SFDVKD. This CDR3 is built from 15 residues. The CDR3 sequence: CATRDHGRAGQPQHF. For the CDR3, the DNA is TGTGCCACCAGAGACCACGGGAGGGCAGGGCAGCCCCAGCATTTT.

The chain carries TRBV12-3 or TRBV12-4 and TRBJ2-7, with 12 bases aligning to TRBD1. The CDR3 totals 15 residues. J gave up 4 bases and V 6 bases, and 7 bases lay outside the gene matches. Here the CDR3 reads CASSFRDRGLYEQYF. DNA for the CDR3: TGTGCCAGCAGCTTCCGGGACAGGGGGCTGTACGAGCAGTACTTC.

Worth noting for this clonotype: A read error may be the cause here, since a much bigger clone is one base away. The V and J genes are TRBV2 and TRBJ1-4; D perhaps matches TRBD1 (5 bases). The CDR3 has 14 residues. The germline CDR1 and CDR2 sequences are SNHLY and FYNNEI. CDR3 loop: CTSRDGRNNEKLFF. Here the CDR3 DNA reads TGTACCAGCAGGGACGGACGGAATAATGAAAAACTGTTTTTT.

At least ten counts were recorded for this clonotype. The chain has TRBV10-3 and TRBJ1-5; 7 bases match TRBD1. This CDR3 has 15 amino acids. V trimming: 3 bases; J trimming: 5 bases; junction bases outside the gene matches: 7. The V gene's germline CDR1 is ENHRY and CDR2 SYGVKD. CDR3 DNA: TGTGCCATCAGTGACCCGGACAGGATGGATCAGCCCCAGCATTTT. Its protein product is CAISDPDRMDQPQHF.

Concerning this clonotype itself: This may come from a read error, since a much larger clone is one base off. The chain couples TRBV20-1 to TRBJ2-7; possibly TRBD1 for D (5 bases). Germline CDR1 reads DFQATT; CDR2 reads SNEGSKA (reference sequence). Trimming pared 1 base from V and 3 bases from J, leaving 7 bases between. This CDR3 is built from 12 residues. The CDR3 DNA is TGCAGTGCTAGAGGACAGTTCTACGAGCAGTACTTC. This codes for CSARGQFYEQYF.

This clonotype was counted at least ten times. V is TRBV24-1 and J is TRBJ1-5; perhaps TRBD1 as D (6 bases). V was clipped by 4 bases and J by 6 bases, with 9 bases between them. The CDR3 length is 13 residues. The germline CDR1 and CDR2 sequences are KGHDR and SFDVKD. The CDR3 nucleotides are TGTGCCACCAGTGACAGGACAGCTCAGCCCCAGCATTTT. The encoded protein is CATSDRTAQPQHF.

The chain combines TRBV12-5 with TRBJ2-7; 10 bases are shared with TRBD2. The CDR3 is made up of 16 amino acids. CDR1 is LGHNT and CDR2 is FRNRAP in the germline V gene. After removal of 0 bases from V and 3 bases from J, the junction contained 5 bases not matched to a gene. CDR3 in amino acids: CASGLVLAGEVYEQYF. CDR3 sequence (DNA): TGTGCTAGTGGTTTGGTCCTAGCGGGAGAGGTCTACGAGCAGTACTTC.